These 29 T cell receptor beta chains were all obtained from the same sample, sequenced in a study of blood T cell repertoires in COVID-19. Produced via immunoSEQ multiplex PCR; TCRdb's table is partial and in-frame only. This table has 100,000 or so clones, roughly nine tenths appearing once. The sample consisted of peripheral blood. These receptors all come from a man aged 25-45 years in a cohort sampled during active COVID-19.

This clone was detected only a few times. This rearrangement joins TRBV6-5 to TRBJ1-5; TRBD1 matches at 10 bases. Germline-derived CDR1 and CDR2 are MNHEY and SVGAGI. J gave up 2 bases and V 2 bases, and 0 bases lay outside the gene matches. This CDR3 has 15 residues. The CDR3 reads CASSYGTGGNQPQHF. The CDR3, as DNA: TGTGCCAGCAGTTACGGGACAGGGGGCAATCAGCCCCAGCATTTT.

This chain uses TRBV7-2 with TRBJ2-1; D may be TRBD1 (6 bases). Trimming pared 4 bases from V and 12 bases from J, leaving 22 bases between. In germline, CDR1 is SGHTA, CDR2 FQGNSA. This CDR3 is built from 15 residues. The CDR3 reads CASSSRDKVPWGQFF. As DNA, the CDR3 is TGTGCCAGCAGCTCCCGGGACAAGGTCCCCTGGGGGCAGTTCTTC.

In its sample, this clone was seen once. The genes are TRBV25-1 and TRBJ2-1; 11 nucleotides agree with TRBD1. The CDR3 is 17 residues long. Unmatched junction bases numbered 12, after V lost 4 bases and J lost 7 bases. Germline CDR1 reads MGHDK; CDR2 reads SYGVNS. CDR3 region: CASSAALPGQGGNEQFF. The CDR3 nucleotides read TGTGCCAGCAGTGCAGCTTTGCCGGGACAGGGGGGTAATGAGCAGTTCTTC.

The V gene is TRBV5-1, the J gene TRBJ2-5, with D possibly matching TRBD1 (6 bases). Trimming removed 5 bases from V and 1 base from J, with 15 bases in between. Looked up from germline, CDR1 is SGHRS and CDR2 is YFSETQ. CDR3 length: 15 amino acids. The CDR3 DNA follows: TGCGCCAGCAGTTTGACCGGGACATTCCAAGAGACCCAGTACTTC. Encoded protein: CASSLTGTFQETQYF. The variable domain in full, with the rest retrieved from reference TRBV5-1 and TRBJ2-5, is KAGVTQTPRYLIKTRGQQVTLSCSPISGHRSVSWYQQTPGQGLQFLFEYFSETQRNKGNFPGRFSGRQFSNSRSEMNVSTLELGDSALYLCASSLTGTFQETQYFGPGTRLLVL.

This chain links TRBV19 with TRBJ2-2, with TRBD1 as a possible D gene (6 bases). Germline V gene data show CDR1 as LNHDA and CDR2 as SQIVND (reference sequence). The CDR3 is 14 amino acids. V shed 4 bases and J shed 4 bases, with 10 bases lying between them. DNA for the CDR3: TGTGCCAGTAGTAGACAGGTGGCCACCGGGGAGCTGTTTTTT. Translation: CASSRQVATGELFF.

J is TRBJ2-3 and V is TRBV7-2, with 7 bases that match TRBD2. Germline V gives CDR1 SGHTA, CDR2 FQGNSA. The length of the CDR3 is 16 residues. With V trimmed by 2 bases and J by 5 bases, 10 bases remained unmatched. The CDR3 bases are TGTGCCAGCAGCTTACGCCCGGGAGGAGAGGTAGATACGCAGTATTTT. This sequence encodes CASSLRPGGEVDTQYF.

The chain combines TRBV10-3 with TRBJ2-3; a possible D gene is TRBD1 (5 bases). V lost 4 bases, J lost 4 bases, and 6 bases lay in between. The germline CDR1 and CDR2 sequences are ENHRY and SYGVKD. This CDR3 comprises 12 residues. The chain's CDR3 is CAISAQADTQYF. The CDR3 nucleotides are TGTGCCATCAGTGCACAGGCAGATACGCAGTATTTT.

The chain combines TRBV15 with TRBJ1-2, with 8 bases aligning to TRBD1. V shed 7 bases, J shed 6 bases, and the junction held 4 bases outside the gene matches. This CDR3 has 12 amino acids. The V gene's germline CDR1 is LNHNV and CDR2 YYDKDF (reference sequence). This CDR3 reads CATTPDRDGYTF. CDR3 nucleotide sequence: TGTGCCACCACCCCGGACAGGGATGGCTACACCTTC.

The rearrangement uses TRBV6-1 and TRBJ2-7, with D unclear. The germline gives CDR1 MNHNS, CDR2 SASEGT. V lost 2 bases and J 1 base, leaving 12 bases between the germline ends. The CDR3 extends over 15 amino acids. CDR3 sequence (DNA): TGTGCCAGCAGTGAATTGGCAGTAAAGTCCTACGAGCAGTACTTC. Amino acid sequence: CASSELAVKSYEQYF.

This clone was seen once. The chain combines TRBV19 with TRBJ1-4, with 9 bases identical to TRBD1. The CDR3 loop spans 17 amino acids. Germline V gene data show CDR1 as LNHDA and CDR2 as SQIVND (reference sequence). Germline trimming cut 6 bases from V and 7 bases from J; bases unmatched to any gene: 15. The CDR3 loop reads CASSYTLDGQGSEKLFF. CDR3 DNA sequence: TGTGCCAGTAGCTATACCCTCGATGGACAGGGGAGTGAAAAACTGTTTTTT.

This clone was seen only a few times. The V and J genes are TRBV24-1 and TRBJ2-3, with D perhaps TRBD1 (5 bases). V was clipped by 9 bases and J by 0 bases, with 18 bases between them. Germline V gene sequence: CDR1 KGHDR, CDR2 SFDVKD. This CDR3 has 16 residues. CDR3 DNA: TGTGCCACCTCCCAGGGTGTTAGGGAAAGCACAGATACGCAGTATTTT. Translation gives CATSQGVRESTDTQYF.

This chain links TRBV27 with TRBJ1-1, with D unresolved. Trimming shortened V by 5 bases and J by 0 bases, and 13 bases separated the two germline ends. Germline CDR1 reads MNHEY; CDR2 reads SMNVEV (reference sequence). The CDR3 extends over 15 amino acids. Here the CDR3 reads CASSGTAGMNTEAFF. CDR3 coding DNA: TGTGCCAGCAGTGGCACGGCAGGAATGAACACTGAAGCTTTCTTT.

The chain combines TRBV7-6 with TRBJ2-2; weak D call: TRBD1 (6 bases). V was clipped by 4 bases and J by 7 bases, with 16 bases between them. The CDR3 has 15 amino acids. Looked up from germline, CDR1 is SGHVS and CDR2 is FNYEAQ. The CDR3 DNA reads as TGTGCCAGCAGCTCATCCCAGGGGAAGGGCGGGGAGCTGTTTTTT. Encoded protein: CASSSSQGKGGELFF. The full variable domain, completed using reference TRBV7-6 and TRBJ2-2, is GAGVSQSPRYKVTKRGQDVALRCDPISGHVSLYWYRQALGQGPEFLTYFNYEAQQDKSGLPNDRFSAERPEGSISTLTIQRTEQRDSAMYRCASSSSQGKGGELFFGEGSRLTVL.

The chain has TRBV6-4 and TRBJ1-1; 8 bases line up with TRBD1. Trimming at V came to 6 bases and at J to 1 base, leaving 1 base not matched to a gene. The CDR3 consists of 13 residues. The germline gives CDR1 MRHNA, CDR2 SNTAGT. The CDR3 region is CASSGQGNTEAFF. CDR3 nucleotide sequence: TGTGCCAGCAGCGGACAGGGGAACACTGAAGCTTTCTTT.

This rearrangement joins TRBV5-1 to TRBJ2-2; 10 bases map to TRBD1. The CDR3 extends over 17 amino acids. The ends lost 1 base at V and 3 bases at J; junction bases unmatched: 6. Per the germline V gene, CDR1 is SGHRS and CDR2 is YFSETQ. CDR3 coding DNA: TGCGCCAGCAGCTTGTATGGTGGGACAGGGGACACCGGGGAGCTGTTTTTT. This codes for CASSLYGGTGDTGELFF.

This clone was counted only a few times. V usage is TRBV28 and J usage is TRBJ1-3; D not certain. This CDR3 comprises 12 residues. Trimming cost V 8 bases and J 4 bases, with 9 bases left between them. The germline gives CDR1 MDHEN, CDR2 SYDVKM. CDR3 protein: CASWTGGNTIYF. The CDR3 nucleotides read TGTGCCAGCTGGACGGGGGGAAACACCATATATTTT. The entire variable domain, with the rest obtained from reference TRBV28 and TRBJ1-3, is as follows: DVKVTQSSRYLVKRTGEKVFLECVQDMDHENMFWYRQDPGLGLRLIYFSYDVKMKEKGDIPEGYSVSREKKERFSLILESASTNQTSMYLCASWTGGNTIYFGEGSWLTVV.

This clone was recorded a few times. The chain uses TRBV4-1 and TRBJ1-1; D not certain. CDR1 is MGHRA and CDR2 is YSYEKL in the germline V gene. V was trimmed by 0 bases and J by 0 bases, leaving 8 bases between them. The CDR3 has 15 residues. The CDR3 is CASSQDPSLNTEAFF. CDR3 sequence (DNA): TGCGCCAGCAGCCAAGACCCCAGTTTGAACACTGAAGCTTTCTTT.

This clone has only a few counts. The chain employs TRBV2 and TRBJ1-5; maybe TRBD1 (6 bases). Trimming pared 6 bases from V and 7 bases from J, leaving 19 bases between. The germline V gene encodes CDR1 SNHLY and CDR2 FYNNEI. The length of the CDR3 is 15 residues. Here the CDR3 DNA reads TGTGCCAGCAGGTTATCTAGGGGGAGCAGGCAGCCCCAGCATTTT. Protein: CASRLSRGSRQPQHF.

V usage is TRBV27 and J usage is TRBJ2-3, with TRBD2 matching over 10 bases. V lost 5 bases to trimming and J lost 3 bases; unmatched junction nucleotides: 11. The CDR3 runs 17 residues. CDR1 is MNHEY and CDR2 is SMNVEV in the germline V gene (reference sequence). Here the CDR3 reads CASSPAPLAGVTDTQYF. In DNA form, the CDR3 reads TGTGCCAGCAGTCCCGCCCCCCTAGCGGGGGTTACAGATACGCAGTATTTT.

The chain is built from TRBV30 and TRBJ1-2; 7 bases are a match to TRBD1. The CDR3 runs to 14 residues. Germline CDR1 GTSNPN, CDR2 SVGIG (reference sequence). Unmatched junction bases numbered 8, after V lost 5 bases and J lost 2 bases. CDR3 sequence (DNA): TGTGCCTGGGGAGGGACAGACTTAAACTATGGCTACACCTTC. It is translated as CAWGGTDLNYGYTF.

V is TRBV4-1 and J is TRBJ1-2, with unresolved D. This CDR3 region has 15 residues. Per germline, CDR1 MGHRA and CDR2 YSYEKL. V was cut by 0 bases and J by 8 bases, with 16 bases left in between. The DNA of the CDR3 is TGCGCCAGCAGCCAAGAGGAGGCGGGCCGGGGAGGCTACACCTTC. This gives the protein CASSQEEAGRGGYTF.

The CDR3 sequence: CASSPEQGPYEQYF. The CDR3 DNA is TGTGCCAGCAGCCCCGAACAGGGTCCCTACGAGCAGTACTTC. The rearrangement joins TRBV7-9 to TRBJ2-7; tentatively, D is TRBD1 (6 bases). The CDR3 spans 14 residues. Germline V gene sequence: CDR1 SEHNR, CDR2 FQNEAQ (reference sequence). V lost 5 bases, J lost 2 bases, and 13 bases lay in between.

The chain is built from TRBV7-8 and TRBJ2-3; 11 bases fit TRBD2. In germline, CDR1 is SGHVS, CDR2 FQNEAQ. The CDR3 covers 17 residues. The V gene end was trimmed by 1 base and the J gene end by 4 bases; junction bases not matched to a gene: 7. CDR3: CASSLVVAGGPSDTQYF. For the CDR3, the DNA is TGTGCCAGCAGCTTAGTTGTAGCGGGGGGGCCCTCAGATACGCAGTATTTT.

This clone was seen only once. The chain carries TRBV19 and TRBJ2-7, with 10 positions matching TRBD1. V lost 5 bases, J lost 6 bases, and 10 bases stayed unmatched. Germline V gene data show CDR1 as LNHDA and CDR2 as SQIVND (reference sequence). There are 15 residues in the CDR3. CDR3 loop: CASSPAGTGVGEQYF. The CDR3 bases are TGTGCCAGTAGTCCGGCCGGGACAGGGGTGGGCGAGCAGTACTTC.

The chain carries TRBV2 and TRBJ1-5, with 10 bases fitting TRBD1. CDR1 SNHLY and CDR2 FYNNEI come from the germline V gene. The V segment lost 8 bases and the J segment 0 bases; nucleotides outside the gene matches: 7. This CDR3 has 16 amino acids. In nucleotides, the CDR3 is TGTGCCAGCGGTGGACAGGGGGGATATAGCAATCAGCCCCAGCATTTT. It codes for CASGGQGGYSNQPQHF.

The J gene is TRBJ1-4, the V gene TRBV3-1 (or the pseudogene TRBV3-2); 9 bases agree with TRBD1. This CDR3 has 15 residues. Looked up from germline, CDR1 is LGHDT and CDR2 is YNNKEL (reference sequence). J lost 4 bases, V lost 6 bases, and 6 bases had no gene match. The CDR3 nucleotides are TGTGCCAGCAGGCCCGGGACAGGGTATAATGAAAAACTGTTTTTT. It encodes CASRPGTGYNEKLFF.

V is TRBV27 and J is TRBJ2-7, with TRBD2 matching 11 bases. The V gene end was trimmed by 9 bases and the J gene end by 2 bases; junction bases not matched to a gene: 12. The germline V gene encodes CDR1 MNHEY and CDR2 SMNVEV (reference sequence). The CDR3 extends over 16 amino acids. In DNA form, the CDR3 reads TGTGCCAGTTCTACTAGCGGGGGCCCGATCGCCTACGAGCAGTACTTC. It codes for CASSTSGGPIAYEQYF.

The V and J genes are TRBV9 and TRBJ2-3; 10 bases fit TRBD2. The CDR3 length is 16 residues. Germline CDR1 is SGDLS and CDR2 is YYNGEE. Germline trimming cut 4 bases from V and 1 base from J; bases unmatched to any gene: 6. The CDR3: CASSPRTSGRTDTQYF. The CDR3 DNA is TGTGCCAGCAGCCCCAGGACTAGCGGCCGCACAGATACGCAGTATTTT.

In regard to this clone: The same CDR3 can be traced to other DNA sequences in this sample. V gene TRBV30 combines with J gene TRBJ2-5, with 8 bases lining up with TRBD2. CDR1 is GTSNPN and CDR2 is SVGIG in the germline V gene (reference sequence). The trim removed 0 bases at V and 4 bases at J, leaving 1 base unmatched. This CDR3 region has 13 residues. DNA for the CDR3: TGTGCCTGGAGTGTCGGGGGGGGAGAGACCCAGTACTTC. As protein: CAWSVGGGETQYF.